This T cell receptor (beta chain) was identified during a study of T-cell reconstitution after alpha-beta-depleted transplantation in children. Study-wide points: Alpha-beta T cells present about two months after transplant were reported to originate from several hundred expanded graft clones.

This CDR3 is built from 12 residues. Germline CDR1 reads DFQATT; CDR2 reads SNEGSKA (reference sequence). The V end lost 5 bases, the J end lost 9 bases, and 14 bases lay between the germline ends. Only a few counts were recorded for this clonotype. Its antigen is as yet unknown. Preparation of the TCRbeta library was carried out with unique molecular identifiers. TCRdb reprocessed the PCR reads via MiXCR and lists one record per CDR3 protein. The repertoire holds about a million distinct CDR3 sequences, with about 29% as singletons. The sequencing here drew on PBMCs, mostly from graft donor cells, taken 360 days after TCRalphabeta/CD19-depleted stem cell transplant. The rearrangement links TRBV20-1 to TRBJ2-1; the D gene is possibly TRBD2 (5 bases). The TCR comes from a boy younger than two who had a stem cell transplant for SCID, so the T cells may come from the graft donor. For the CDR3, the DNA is TGCAGTGCTCCCCACCTAGAGGGTGAGCAGTTCTTC. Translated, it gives CSAPHLEGEQFF.